The present TCR beta chain was sequenced within a study of post-analysis software for immune sequencing data. Points from the study as a whole: With TRBV5-6, TRBV5-1 and TRBV20-1 included, about five TRBV segments were more frequent in patients than in controls. Compared with controls, patients showed significantly lower normalized Chao1 diversity.

The CDR3 is 14 residues long. Germline V gene sequence: CDR1 MNHNS, CDR2 SASEGT. J was trimmed by 3 bases and V by 7 bases; bases with no gene match: 5. As regards this clonotype: The antigen is unknown.

Prepared libraries of TCR beta cDNA carried unique molecular identifiers. Starting from around 0.96 to 9.9 million T cells, the study yielded hundreds of thousands of cDNA molecules. TCRdb independently ran MiXCR on the PCR reads; one entry per CDR3 protein. This sample has about 540,000 distinct CDR3 sequences, with approximately 31% found just once. V usage is TRBV6-1 and J usage is TRBJ2-7; 11 nucleotides agree with TRBD1. This clonotype was sampled from a girl aged 2-17 years with multiple sclerosis. Sequencing was done on a sample of blood. The CDR3 reads CASTEGTGGYEQYF. Here the CDR3 DNA reads TGTGCCAGCACGGAGGGGACAGGGGGCTACGAGCAGTACTTC.